The TCR beta chain under discussion was sequenced for a study of T-cell memory formation after mild COVID-19. Study results and caveats: Specificity for SARS-CoV-2 was not confirmed among the second-wave clones peaking on day 37. Clones which contracted sat mainly in CM and EM if CD4+, and in EMRA if CD8+.

Details on this clonotype: As yet, its antigen is unknown.

Libraries for TCRalpha and TCRbeta carried sample barcodes and unique molecular identifiers via 5'RACE. From the 5' RACE reads, TCRdb called clonotypes with MiXCR, one entry per CDR3 protein. The data show 350,000 to 500,000 distinct CDR3 sequences, with roughly 18% seen just once and about 22% held by the top ten. With 2 bases removed from V and 9 bases from J, the gap between germline ends came to 14 bases. The CDR3 sequence is 14 residues long. CDR1 SGHTA and CDR2 FQGTGA come from the germline V gene. This chain joins TRBV7-3 and TRBJ2-4; a weak D match, TRBD1 (6 bases). This TCR was sampled from a man aged 18 to 30 who had mild COVID-19 (a few samples of this study predate the infection). Cell type and time point are not known. Sequenced input: PBMCs or a T cell subset sorted from them (not recorded which). CDR3 residues: CASSLETGVGIQYF. In nucleotides, the CDR3 is TGTGCCAGCAGCTTAGAGACAGGTGTTGGCATTCAGTACTTC.